What follows describes a single T cell receptor (beta chain). Living in 24 US areas, the participants were between about 18 and 95 years of age. Participants' own reports of clinical history determined their cohort assignment. Resolution of symptoms, clearance, or two negative PCRs was present in recovered Cohort 3 donors. J lost 3 bases, V lost 10 bases, and 2 bases had no gene match. CDR3 length equals 12 residues. Germline V CDR1 and CDR2: LNHDA, SQIVND (reference sequence). The data stem from a study of blood T cell repertoires in COVID-19. As for the study in general: From T cells, B-cell-depleted T cells, or PBMCs came the material, which was cDNA or gDNA.

Assay used: immunoSEQ multiplex PCR; TCRdb lists only in-frame clones, some missing. The data hold roughly 130,000 clones, with about 86% observed a single time. This receptor was obtained from a middle-aged man who had recovered from COVID-19. Sequencing input: PBMCs or T cells enriched from blood (not recorded which). The chain carries TRBV19 and TRBJ2-2; 7 positions agree with TRBD2. CDR3: CATGGDTGELFF. The CDR3 nucleotides read TGTGCCACTGGGGGGGACACCGGGGAGCTGTTTTTT.